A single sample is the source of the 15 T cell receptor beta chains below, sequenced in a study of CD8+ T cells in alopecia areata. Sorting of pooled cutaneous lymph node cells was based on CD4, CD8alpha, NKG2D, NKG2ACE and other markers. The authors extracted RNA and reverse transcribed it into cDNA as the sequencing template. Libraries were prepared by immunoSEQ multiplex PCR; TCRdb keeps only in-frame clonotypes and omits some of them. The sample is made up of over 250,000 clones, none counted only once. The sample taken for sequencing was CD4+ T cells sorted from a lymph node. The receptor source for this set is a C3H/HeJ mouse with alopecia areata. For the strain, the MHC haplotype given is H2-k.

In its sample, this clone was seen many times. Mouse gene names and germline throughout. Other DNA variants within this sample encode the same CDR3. The DNA read from the CDR3 is TGTGCCAGCAGGGACTGGGGGAGCTCCTAT. Translating it yields CASRDWGSSY. The whole CDR3 reads CASRDWGSSYEQYF. The chain uses TRBV13-1 and TRBJ2-7, with 10 bases that match TRBD2. The CDR3 extends 4 residues past the end of the read, so its final part is completed from the germline J gene. The CDR3 totals 14 residues. Losses at the gene ends were 5 bases for V and 0 bases for J; bases not matched to a gene: 2. Germline V gene data show CDR1 as NSHNY and CDR2 as SYGAGN.

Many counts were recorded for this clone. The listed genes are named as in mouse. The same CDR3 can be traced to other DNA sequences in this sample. CDR3 DNA (partial): TGCACCTGCAGTGCCGGGACAGGGAACACCGGG. Its protein is CTCSAGTGNTG. In full, the CDR3 is CTCSAGTGNTGQLYF. The genes are TRBV1 and TRBJ2-2; 9 bases fit TRBD1. The read finishes 4 residues shy of the CDR3 end, and the germline J gene is used to complete it. The CDR3 sequence is 15 residues long. V shed 3 bases and J 2 bases; nucleotides not matched to a gene: 1. Germline V gene sequence: CDR1 NSQYPW, CDR2 LRSPGD (reference sequence). Together with reference TRBV1 and TRBJ2-2, the CDR3 gives the full variable domain: VTLLEQNPRWRLVPRGQAVNLRCILKNSQYPWMSWYQQDLQKQLQWLFTLRSPGDKEVKSLPGADYLATRVTDTELRLQVANMSQGRTLYCTCSAGTGNTGQLYFGEGSKLTVL.

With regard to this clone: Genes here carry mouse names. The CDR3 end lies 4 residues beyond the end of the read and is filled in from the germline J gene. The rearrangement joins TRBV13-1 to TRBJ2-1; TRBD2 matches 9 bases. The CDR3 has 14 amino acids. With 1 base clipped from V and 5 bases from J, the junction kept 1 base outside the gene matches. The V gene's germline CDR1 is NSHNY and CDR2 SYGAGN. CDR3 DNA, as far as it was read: TGTGCCAGCAGTGATTCTGGGGGGGATGCT. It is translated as CASSDSGGDA. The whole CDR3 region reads CASSDSGGDAEQFF.

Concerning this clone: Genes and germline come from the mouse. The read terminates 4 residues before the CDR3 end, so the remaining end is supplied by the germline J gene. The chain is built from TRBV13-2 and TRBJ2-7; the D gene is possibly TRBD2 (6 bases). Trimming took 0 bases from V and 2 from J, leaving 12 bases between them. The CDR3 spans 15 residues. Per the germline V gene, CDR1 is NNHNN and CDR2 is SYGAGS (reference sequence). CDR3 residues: CASGDALGVTYEQYF. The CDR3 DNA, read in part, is TGTGCCAGCGGTGATGCGTTGGGGGTCACCTAT.

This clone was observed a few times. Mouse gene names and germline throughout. Partial CDR3 DNA: TGTGCCTGGAGTGCCGGGACTGGGGAAAACTATGCT. This sequence encodes CAWSAGTGENYA. The whole CDR3 region reads CAWSAGTGENYAEQFF. The J gene is TRBJ2-1, the V gene TRBV31, with 10 bases matching TRBD2. Read coverage stops 4 residues before the CDR3 terminus; the germline J gene supplies the remainder. Germline V gene lookup returns CDR1 GKSSPN and CDR2 SITVG. V was clipped by 2 bases and J by 1 base; unmatched bases: 5. This CDR3 is 16 amino acids long.

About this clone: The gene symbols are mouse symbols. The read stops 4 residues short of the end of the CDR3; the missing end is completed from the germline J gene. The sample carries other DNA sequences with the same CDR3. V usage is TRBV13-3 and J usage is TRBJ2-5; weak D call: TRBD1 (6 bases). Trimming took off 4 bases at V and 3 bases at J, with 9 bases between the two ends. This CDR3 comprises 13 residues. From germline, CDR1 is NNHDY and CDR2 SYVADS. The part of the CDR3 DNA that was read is TGTGCCAGCAGTCTCGACAGGCAAGAC. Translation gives CASSLDRQD. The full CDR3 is CASSLDRQDTQYF.

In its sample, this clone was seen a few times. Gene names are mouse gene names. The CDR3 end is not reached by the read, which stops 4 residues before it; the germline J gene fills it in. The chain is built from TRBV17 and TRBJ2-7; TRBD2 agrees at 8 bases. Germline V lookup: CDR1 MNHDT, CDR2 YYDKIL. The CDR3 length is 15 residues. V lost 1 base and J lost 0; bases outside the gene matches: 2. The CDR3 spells CASSRVGGGSYEQYF. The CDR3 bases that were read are TGTGCTAGCAGTAGAGTGGGGGGGGGCTCCTAT.

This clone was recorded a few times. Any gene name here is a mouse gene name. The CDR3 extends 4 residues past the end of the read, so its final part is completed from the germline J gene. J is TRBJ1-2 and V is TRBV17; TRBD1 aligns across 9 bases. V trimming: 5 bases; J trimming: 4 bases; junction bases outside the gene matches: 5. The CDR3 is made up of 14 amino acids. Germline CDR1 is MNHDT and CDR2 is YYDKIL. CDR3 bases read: TGTGCTAGCAGTCACAGGGGGCGCGCCTCC. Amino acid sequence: CASSHRGRAS. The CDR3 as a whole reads CASSHRGRASDYTF.

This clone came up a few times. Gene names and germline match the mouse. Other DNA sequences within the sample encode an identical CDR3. CDR3 DNA, as far as it was read: TGTGCTAGCAGTAGAGGGGACAATTAT. Residues: CASSRGDNY. The entire CDR3 reads CASSRGDNYEQYF. V usage is TRBV17 and J usage is TRBJ2-7; a possible D gene is TRBD1 (6 bases). The CDR3 end lies 4 residues beyond the end of the read and is filled in from the germline J gene. Germline V gives CDR1 MNHDT, CDR2 YYDKIL. The CDR3 length is 13 residues.

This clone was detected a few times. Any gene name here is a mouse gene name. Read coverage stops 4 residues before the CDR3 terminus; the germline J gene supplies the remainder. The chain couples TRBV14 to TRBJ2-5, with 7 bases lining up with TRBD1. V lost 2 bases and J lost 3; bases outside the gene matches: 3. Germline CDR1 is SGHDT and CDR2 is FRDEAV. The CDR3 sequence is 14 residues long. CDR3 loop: CASSLLGQQDTQYF. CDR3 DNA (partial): TGTGCCAGCAGTTTATTGGGACAGCAAGAC. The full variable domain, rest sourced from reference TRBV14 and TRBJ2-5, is EAGVTQSPRYAVLQEGQAVSFWCDPISGHDTLYWYQQPRDQGPQLLVYFRDEAVIDNSQLPSDRFSAVRPKGTNSTLKIQSAKQGDTATYLCASSLLGQQDTQYFGPGTRLLVL.

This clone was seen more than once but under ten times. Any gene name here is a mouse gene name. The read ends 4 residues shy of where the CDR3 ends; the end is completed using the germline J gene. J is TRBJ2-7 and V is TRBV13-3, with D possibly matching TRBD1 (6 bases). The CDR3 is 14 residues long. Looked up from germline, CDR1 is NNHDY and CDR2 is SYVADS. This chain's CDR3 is CASSDQQGPYEQYF. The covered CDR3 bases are TGTGCCAGCAGTGATCAGCAGGGGCCTTAT.

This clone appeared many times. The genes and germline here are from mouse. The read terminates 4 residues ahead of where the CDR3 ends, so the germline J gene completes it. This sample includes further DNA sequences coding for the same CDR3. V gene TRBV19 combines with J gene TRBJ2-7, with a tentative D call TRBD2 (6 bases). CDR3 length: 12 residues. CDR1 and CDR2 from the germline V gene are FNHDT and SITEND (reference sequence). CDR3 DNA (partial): TGTGCCAGCAGTATACTGGGGTAT. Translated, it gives CASSILGY. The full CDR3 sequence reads CASSILGYEQYF.

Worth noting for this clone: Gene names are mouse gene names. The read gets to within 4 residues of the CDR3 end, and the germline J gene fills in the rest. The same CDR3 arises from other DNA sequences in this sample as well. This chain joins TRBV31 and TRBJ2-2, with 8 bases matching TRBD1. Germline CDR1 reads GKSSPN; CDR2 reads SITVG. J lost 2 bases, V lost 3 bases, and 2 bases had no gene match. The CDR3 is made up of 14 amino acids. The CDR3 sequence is CAWSRTGNTGQLYF. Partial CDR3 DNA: TGTGCCTGGAGCCGGACAGGGAACACCGGG.

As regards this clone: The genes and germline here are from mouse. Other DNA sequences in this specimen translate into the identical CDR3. This CDR3 is CASGATGDTEVFF. Partial CDR3 DNA: TGTGCCAGCGGTGCCACAGGGGACACA. The chain combines TRBV13-2 with TRBJ1-1; 7 bases line up with TRBD1. The read gets to within 4 residues of the CDR3 end, and the germline J gene fills in the rest. Trimming took 3 bases from V and 3 from J; bases not matched to a gene: 2. The CDR3 contains 13 residues. Germline V gene lookup returns CDR1 NNHNN and CDR2 SYGAGS (reference sequence).

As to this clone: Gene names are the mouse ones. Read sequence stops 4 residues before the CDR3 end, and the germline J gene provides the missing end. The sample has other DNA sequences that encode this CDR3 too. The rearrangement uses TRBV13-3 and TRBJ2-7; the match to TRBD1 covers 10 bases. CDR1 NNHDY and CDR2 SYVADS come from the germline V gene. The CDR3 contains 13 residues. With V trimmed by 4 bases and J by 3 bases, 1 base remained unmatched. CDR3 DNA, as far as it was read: TGTGCCAGCAGTCGGGACAGGGGCTAT. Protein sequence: CASSRDRGY. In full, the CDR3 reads CASSRDRGYEQYF.